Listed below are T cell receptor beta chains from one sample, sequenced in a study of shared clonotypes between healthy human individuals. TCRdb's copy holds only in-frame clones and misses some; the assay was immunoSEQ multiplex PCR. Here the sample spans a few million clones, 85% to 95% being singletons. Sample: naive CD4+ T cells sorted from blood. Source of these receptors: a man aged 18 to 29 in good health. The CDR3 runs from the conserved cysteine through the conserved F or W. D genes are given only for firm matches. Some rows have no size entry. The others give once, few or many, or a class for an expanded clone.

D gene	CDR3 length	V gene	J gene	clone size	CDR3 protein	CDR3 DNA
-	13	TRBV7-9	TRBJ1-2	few	CASSSKSGYGYTF	TGTGCCAGCAGCTCGAAGTCCGGCTATGGCTACACCTTC
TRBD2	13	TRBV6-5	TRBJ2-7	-	CASTRLAGGEQYF	TGTGCCAGCACCCGACTAGCGGGCGGGGAGCAGTACTTC
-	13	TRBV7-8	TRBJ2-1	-	CASSLPPSVEQFF	TGTGCCAGCAGCTTACCCCCTAGCGTTGAGCAGTTCTTC
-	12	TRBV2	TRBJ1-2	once	CAGQKGRDGYTF	TGTGCCGGACAAAAGGGTAGGGATGGCTACACCTTC
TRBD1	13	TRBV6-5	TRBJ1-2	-	CAIRGDRGSGYTF	TGTGCCATTCGTGGAGACAGGGGGTCTGGCTACACCTTC
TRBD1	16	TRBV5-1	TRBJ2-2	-	CASSQRGTGDTGELFF	TGCGCCAGCAGCCAACGCGGGACAGGGGACACCGGGGAGCTGTTTTTT
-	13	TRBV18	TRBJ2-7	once	CASSRGYSYEQYF	TGTGCCAGCTCACGCGGGTACTCCTACGAGCAGTACTTC
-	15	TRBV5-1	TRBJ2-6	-	CASSLSGAQANVLTF	TGCGCCAGCAGCTTGTCAGGGGCCCAGGCCAACGTCCTGACTTTC
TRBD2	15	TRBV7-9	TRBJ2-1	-	CASSPGLAGYNEQFF	TGTGCCAGCAGCCCCGGACTAGCGGGTTACAATGAGCAGTTCTTC
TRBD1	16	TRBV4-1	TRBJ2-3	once	CASRIVGGLSTDTQYF	TGCGCCAGCAGGATTGTAGGGGGCCTCAGCACAGATACGCAGTATTTT
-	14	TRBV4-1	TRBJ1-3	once	CASSQQGPGNTIYF	TGCGCCAGCAGCCAACAGGGGCCTGGAAACACCATATATTTT
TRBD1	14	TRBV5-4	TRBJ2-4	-	CASSSDRTGNIQYF	TGTGCCAGCAGCTCGGACAGGACCGGAAACATTCAGTACTTC
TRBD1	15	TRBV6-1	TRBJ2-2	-	CASISDRGGPGELFF	TGTGCCAGCATCTCAGACAGGGGGGGTCCCGGGGAGCTGTTTTTT
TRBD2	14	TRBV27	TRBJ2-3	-	CASSLKGGSHTQYF	TGTGCCAGCAGTTTAAAGGGCGGGAGCCATACGCAGTATTTT
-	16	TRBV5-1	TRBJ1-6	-	CASSSLTAEPNSPLHF	TGCGCCAGCAGCTCACTGACCGCAGAGCCAAATTCACCCCTCCACTTT
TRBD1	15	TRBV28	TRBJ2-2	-	CASSTGGAGTGELFF	TGTGCCAGCAGCACAGGGGGCGCCGGAACCGGGGAGCTGTTTTTT
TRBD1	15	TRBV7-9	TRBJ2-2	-	CASSIRQGYTGELFF	TGTGCCAGCAGCATTCGACAGGGGTACACCGGGGAGCTGTTTTTT
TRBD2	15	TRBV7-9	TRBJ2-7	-	CASSPSGDSPYEQYF	TGTGCCAGCAGCCCAAGCGGGGACTCCCCCTACGAGCAGTACTTC
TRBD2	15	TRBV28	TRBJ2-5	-	CASSASGGAGETQYF	TGTGCCAGCAGTGCTAGCGGGGGGGCCGGGGAGACCCAGTACTTC
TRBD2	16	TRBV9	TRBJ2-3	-	CASSVWASGSKDTQYF	TGTGCCAGCAGCGTTTGGGCTAGCGGGTCAAAAGATACGCAGTATTTT
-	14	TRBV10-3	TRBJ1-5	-	CAISERIGNQPQHF	TGTGCCATCAGTGAAAGGATCGGCAATCAGCCCCAGCATTTT
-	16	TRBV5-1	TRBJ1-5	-	CASSLQGLVSNQPQHF	TGCGCCAGCAGCTTGCAGGGTCTGGTTAGCAATCAGCCCCAGCATTTT